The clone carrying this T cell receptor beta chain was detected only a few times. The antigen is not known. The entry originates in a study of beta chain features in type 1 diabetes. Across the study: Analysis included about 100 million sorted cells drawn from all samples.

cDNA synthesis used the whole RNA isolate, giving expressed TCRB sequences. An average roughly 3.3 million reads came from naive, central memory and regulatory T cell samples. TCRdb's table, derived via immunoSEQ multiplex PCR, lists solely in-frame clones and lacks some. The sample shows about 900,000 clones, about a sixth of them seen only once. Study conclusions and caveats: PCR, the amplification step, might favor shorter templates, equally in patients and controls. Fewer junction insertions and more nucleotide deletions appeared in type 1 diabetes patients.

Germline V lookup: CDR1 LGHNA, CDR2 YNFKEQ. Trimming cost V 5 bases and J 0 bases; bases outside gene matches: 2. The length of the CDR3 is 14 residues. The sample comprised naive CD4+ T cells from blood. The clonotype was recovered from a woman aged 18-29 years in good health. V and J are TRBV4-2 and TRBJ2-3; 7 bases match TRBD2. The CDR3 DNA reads TGTGCCAGCAGCTTTAGCGGGAGCACAGATACGCAGTATTTT. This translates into CASSFSGSTDTQYF.